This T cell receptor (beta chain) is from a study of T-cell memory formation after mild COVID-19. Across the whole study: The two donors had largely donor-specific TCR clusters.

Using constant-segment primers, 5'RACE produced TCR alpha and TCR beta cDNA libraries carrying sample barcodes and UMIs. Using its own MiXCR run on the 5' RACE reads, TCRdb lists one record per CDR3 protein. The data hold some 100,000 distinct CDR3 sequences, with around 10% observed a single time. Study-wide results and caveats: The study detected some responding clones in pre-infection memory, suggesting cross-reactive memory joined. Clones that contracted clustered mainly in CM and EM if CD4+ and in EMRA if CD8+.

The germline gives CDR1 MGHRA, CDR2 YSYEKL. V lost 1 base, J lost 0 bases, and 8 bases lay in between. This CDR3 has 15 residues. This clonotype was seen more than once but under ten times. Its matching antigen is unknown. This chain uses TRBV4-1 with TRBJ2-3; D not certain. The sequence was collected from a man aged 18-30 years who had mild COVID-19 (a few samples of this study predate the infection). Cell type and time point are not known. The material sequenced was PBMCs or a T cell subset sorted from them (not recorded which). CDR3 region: CASSQGSPSTDTQYF. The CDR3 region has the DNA TGCGCCAGCAGCCAAGGGTCCCCTAGCACAGATACGCAGTATTTT.